This T cell receptor beta chain was retrieved from a study of monozygotic twins with inflammatory bowel disease. Study-wide findings and caveats: No repertoire similarity difference was seen between concordant and discordant twins; power was possibly limited.

The authors drew approximately 2.3 ml of blood from each donor. TCRdb reanalyzed the 5' RACE reads and collapses them to one entry per CDR3 protein, without DNA. The sample table includes about 210,000 distinct CDR3 sequences. With respect to this clonotype: Its antigen is unidentified.

Germline CDR1 and CDR2: DFQATT and SNEGSKA (reference sequence). The CDR3 runs to 15 residues. The chain has TRBV20-1 and TRBJ2-1. The TCR comes from a human donor with ulcerative colitis or Crohn's disease, or a healthy co-twin of an affected twin (not recorded which). The sample was blood. CDR3 in amino acids: CSAMPDPRPYNEQFF.